A selection of T cell receptor beta chains follows, all from one sample in a study of PD-1 blockade in classical Hodgkin lymphoma. Profiled with immunoSEQ multiplex PCR; TCRdb holds only in-frame clones, not every one. The table has tens of thousands of clones, 78% seen once; the top ten hold around a third. The sequencing used peripheral blood mononuclear cells (PBMCs), collected before the fourth cycle of nivolumab. These receptor sequences come from a human donor with classical Hodgkin lymphoma. CDR3s include the opening cysteine and the closing phenylalanine or tryptophan. D genes are given only for firm matches. Size is omitted from some rows. Given values are once, few, many or a class for expanded clones.

v_gene	d_gene	j_gene	abundance	CDR3nt	CDR3aa
TRBV4-3	-	TRBJ2-7	once	TGCGCCAGCAGCCTTTACCGGGACATCCGCTACGAGCAGTACTTC	CASSLYRDIRYEQYF
TRBV7-9	-	TRBJ2-5	-	TGTGCCAGCAGCGTTAGGGAGGCTAGCCCGGAGACCCAGTACTTC	CASSVREASPETQYF
TRBV4-3	TRBD1	TRBJ2-5	-	TGCGCCAGCAGCCCGGGACAGGGTGGAGAGACCCAGTACTTC	CASSPGQGGETQYF
TRBV5-4	TRBD1	TRBJ2-7	-	TGTGCCAGCAGCCCCCCGACAGGGGTCGCCTCCTACGAGCAGTACTTC	CASSPPTGVASYEQYF
TRBV29-1	-	TRBJ2-1	-	TGCAGCGCCGGGACTTCATACAATGAGCAGTTCTTC	CSAGTSYNEQFF
TRBV10-1	-	TRBJ1-5	few	TGCGCCATAAAAAGGGGCGGCGACGGCAATCAGCCCCAGCATTTT	CAIKRGGDGNQPQHF
TRBV11-2	-	TRBJ1-1	-	TGTGCCAGCGGGAGTATCTTGGCCCCTGAAGCTTTCTTT	CASGSILAPEAFF
TRBV27	-	TRBJ1-1	few	TGTGCCAGCGCACCGGGACTTTTTAACACTGAAGCTTTCTTT	CASAPGLFNTEAFF
TRBV6-5	TRBD1	TRBJ1-1	-	TGTGCCAGCAGTTACTCAATAGGGACAGGGAGGGCTTTCTTT	CASSYSIGTGRAFF
TRBV11-1	-	TRBJ1-2	-	TGTGCCAGCAGTAGCATATCCCAGGACTATGGCTACACCTTC	CASSSISQDYGYTF
TRBV9	-	TRBJ1-1	-	TGTGCCAGCAGCGGCGCCGGCGAGGAAACTGAAGCTTTCTTT	CASSGAGEETEAFF
TRBV6-1	-	TRBJ2-5	-	TGTGCCAGCAGCCCGCCGGCCTATTCCCAAGAGACCCAGTACTTC	CASSPPAYSQETQYF
TRBV6-6	TRBD1	TRBJ1-1	-	TGTGCCAGCCGATTACAGGGGAGGACTGAAGCTTTCTTT	CASRLQGRTEAFF
TRBV6-1	-	TRBJ1-1	-	TGTGCCAGCAGTCCGCAACACGAGAACACTGAAGCTTTCTTT	CASSPQHENTEAFF
TRBV28	TRBD1	TRBJ1-2	-	TGTGCCAGCAGCCGAGGGACAGGGGCCTATGGCTACACCTTC	CASSRGTGAYGYTF
TRBV27	TRBD1	TRBJ2-7	-	TGTGCCAGCAGTCCACGCGGGACAGGGGTCTACGAGCAGTACTTC	CASSPRGTGVYEQYF
TRBV5-6	TRBD1	TRBJ1-4	-	TGTGCCAGCAGTTTGGGACAGCTTAATGAAAAACTGTTTTTT	CASSLGQLNEKLFF
TRBV7-9	TRBD1	TRBJ2-5	few	TGTGCCGGAATCCGGGACAGGGTATCGGAGACCCAGTACTTC	CAGIRDRVSETQYF
TRBV6-5	-	TRBJ2-7	-	TGTGCCAGCAGTTACTCGATAACAGGGACCTACGAGCAGTACTTC	CASSYSITGTYEQYF
TRBV19	-	TRBJ1-1	-	TGTGCCAGTCTCCAAATTCATTCAGGGAGCACTGAAGCTTTCTTT	CASLQIHSGSTEAFF
TRBV5-1	-	TRBJ2-7	few	TGCGCCAGCAGCAACCATTACGAGCAGTACTTC	CASSNHYEQYF
TRBV10-1	-	TRBJ2-5	-	TGCGCCAGCAGTGAGGAAAGACAGGACGAAGAGACCCAGTACTTC	CASSEERQDEETQYF
TRBV4-1	TRBD1	TRBJ1-4	-	TGCGCCAGCAGCCAAGAAGGGACAGGGAGGGGAAAACTGTTTTTT	CASSQEGTGRGKLFF
TRBV9	TRBD1	TRBJ1-6	-	TGTGCCAGCAGCTCAGCCGGGACAGGGTATTCACCCCTCCACTTT	CASSSAGTGYSPLHF
TRBV11-2	-	TRBJ2-7	-	TGTGCCAGCAGAACAGCCCTATTCTACGAGCAGTACTTC	CASRTALFYEQYF
TRBV7-9	-	TRBJ1-1	-	TGTGCCAGCAGCTTAGAACAGAACACTGAAGCTTTCTTT	CASSLEQNTEAFF
TRBV11-1	-	TRBJ2-7	-	TGTGCCAGCAGCTATGGGCATTACTACGAGCAGTACTTC	CASSYGHYYEQYF
TRBV2	TRBD1	TRBJ2-7	-	TGTGCCAGCAGGGGAGGGACAGGGGGCGAGCAGTACTTC	CASRGGTGGEQYF
TRBV10-3	-	TRBJ1-1	-	TGTGCCATCAGTGCCGCGGGGACCCCTGAAGCTTTCTTT	CAISAAGTPEAFF
TRBV7-2	TRBD1	TRBJ1-2	-	TGTGCCAGCAGCGGCCGGGACAGGGGCCATGGCTACACCTTC	CASSGRDRGHGYTF
TRBV29-1	-	TRBJ2-3	-	TGCAGCGTTAGGGACCCCGGGGTAGATACGCAGTATTTT	CSVRDPGVDTQYF
TRBV14	TRBD2	TRBJ2-3	-	TGTGCCAGCAGCCAAGGGCCAGCGGGGGATCGATGGGTGACAGATACGCAGTATTTT	CASSQGPAGDRWVTDTQYF
TRBV9	-	TRBJ2-3	-	TGTGCCAGCAGCTCATCAGGGTATTTCACAGATACGCAGTATTTT	CASSSSGYFTDTQYF
TRBV6-6	-	TRBJ2-7	-	TGTGCCAGCAGAGAATCCGGGGCCTACCACGAGCAGTACTTC	CASRESGAYHEQYF
TRBV10-3	-	TRBJ2-7	-	TGTGCCACCGGAGTTGGGGACAACGAGCAGTACTTC	CATGVGDNEQYF
TRBV27	-	TRBJ2-5	-	TGTGCCAGCAGTTCCAATCCGGGACCCCAAGAGACCCAGTACTTC	CASSSNPGPQETQYF
TRBV21-1	-	TRBJ1-1	-	TGTGCCAGCAGCTTAAAACCCGGGACAGTAAAGACTGAAGCTTTCTTT	CASSLKPGTVKTEAFF
TRBV14	TRBD1	TRBJ1-2	many	TGTGCCAGCAGCCCGTTCTCCGGGACAGGGGGCTATGGCTACACCTTC	CASSPFSGTGGYGYTF
TRBV28	-	TRBJ1-2	-	TGTGCCAGCGGCGGGGAGGATGGCTACACCTTC	CASGGEDGYTF
TRBV11-3	-	TRBJ2-2	few	TGTGCCAGCAGCCCGTTCGCCACCGGGGAGCTGTTTTTT	CASSPFATGELFF
TRBV19	TRBD1	TRBJ2-1	-	TGTGCCAGTAGTATGGAGACAGGGGTTTACAATGAGCAGTTCTTC	CASSMETGVYNEQFF
TRBV6-1	-	TRBJ1-1	-	TGTGCCAGCAATCTGGGATTGAACACTGAAGCTTTCTTT	CASNLGLNTEAFF
TRBV7-8	TRBD1	TRBJ2-7	once	TGTGCCAGCAGCCAGGGACAGACCTACGAGCAGTACTTC	CASSQGQTYEQYF
TRBV5-1	-	TRBJ2-1	-	TGCGCCAGCAGCTTGGGCCAGGACGATGAGCAGTTCTTC	CASSLGQDDEQFF
TRBV7-8	-	TRBJ1-6	-	TGTGCCAGCAGCTTAGGGCCTAGGAATTCACCCCTCCACTTT	CASSLGPRNSPLHF
TRBV27	TRBD1	TRBJ1-2	-	TGTGCCAGCAGTCGCGGGACAGGGAATGGCTACACCTTC	CASSRGTGNGYTF
TRBV5-6	-	TRBJ1-4	-	TGTGCCAGCAGCTACACAGGAAATGAAAAACTGTTTTTT	CASSYTGNEKLFF
TRBV5-1	TRBD1	TRBJ2-1	once	TGCGCCAGCAGCACGGGACAGTCGAGCTCCTACAATGAGCAGTTCTTC	CASSTGQSSSYNEQFF
TRBV10-3	TRBD1	TRBJ2-7	-	TGTGCCATCAGTGGAAGACAGGGGTCCTACGAGCAGTACTTC	CAISGRQGSYEQYF